This TCR beta chain emerged from a study of T cells in Graves' hyperthyroidism and ophthalmopathy. General observations from the study: Among clonotypes expanded in thyroid above 0.001, most were also found in blood.

This clonotype came up many times. Its antigen remains unidentified. Diagnosis relied on clinical symptoms, serum thyroxine and TRAb, thyroid ultrasound and orbital computed tomography. RNA transcripts provided the source from which TCR beta CDR3 regions were amplified. The TCR CDR3 first-round RT-PCR relied on the HTBI primer set. TCRdb re-analysed the multiplex PCR reads in MiXCR, keeping a single row per CDR3 protein. Of more than 150,000 distinct CDR3 sequences listed, about 18% are singletons. The origin of this receptor is a woman between 50 and 59 years old with Graves' hyperthyroidism. Input material: blood.

CDR3 in DNA: TGTGCCAGCTCACCTGCGGGGGAAACCTCCTACAATGAGCAGTTCTTC. This encodes CASSPAGETSYNEQFF. V and J are TRBV18 and TRBJ2-1; 7 bases agree with TRBD2. Germline V lookup: CDR1 KGHSH, CDR2 LQKENI. The CDR3 is 16 amino acids. V lost 3 bases to trimming and J lost 0 bases; unmatched junction nucleotides: 5.